This T cell receptor (beta chain) was sequenced for a study of blood T cells in healthy people across ages. Concerning this clonotype: Its cognate antigen is unknown.

Every donor provided around 10 milliliters of peripheral blood. Whole-study findings and limits: Observed TCR beta diversity per million T cells went down as age went up. This fall followed a roughly linear course with age.

The CDR3 spans 10 residues. V lost 11 bases and J 6 bases, leaving 10 bases between the germline ends. Germline CDR1 is LNHNV and CDR2 is YYDKDF (reference sequence). Using a J-beta primer mix together with a sample-barcoded 5' primer, a second PCR was run for about 7 to 12 cycles. Researchers report that a template-switch adaptor with 12 random nucleotides tagged each cDNA molecule. TCRdb used MiXCR to reprocess the 5' RACE reads, holding one entry per CDR3 protein. The table lists roughly 1.6 million distinct CDR3 sequences, approximately 32% of them singletons. The source of this sequence is a woman in her twenties or thirties in good health. Sequenced material: blood. The genes are TRBV15 and TRBJ1-2; no reliable D call. This chain's CDR3 is CAEVADGYTF. The CDR3 region has the DNA TGTGCCGAGGTGGCGGATGGCTACACCTTC.